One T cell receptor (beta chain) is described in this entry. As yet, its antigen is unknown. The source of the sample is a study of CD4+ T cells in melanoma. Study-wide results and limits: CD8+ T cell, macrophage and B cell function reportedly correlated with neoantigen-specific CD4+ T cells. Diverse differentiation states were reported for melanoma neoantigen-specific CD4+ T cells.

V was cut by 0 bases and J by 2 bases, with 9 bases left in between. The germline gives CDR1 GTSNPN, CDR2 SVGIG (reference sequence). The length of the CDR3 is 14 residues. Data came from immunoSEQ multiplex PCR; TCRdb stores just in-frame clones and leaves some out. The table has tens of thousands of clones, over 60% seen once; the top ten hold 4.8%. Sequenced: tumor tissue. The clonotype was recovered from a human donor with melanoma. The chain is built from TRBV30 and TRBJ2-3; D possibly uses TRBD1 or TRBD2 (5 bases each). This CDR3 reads CAWSVGENTDTQYF. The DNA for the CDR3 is TGTGCCTGGAGTGTGGGGGAAAACACAGATACGCAGTATTTT. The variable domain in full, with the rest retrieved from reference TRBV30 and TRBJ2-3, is SQTIHQWPATLVQPVGSPLSLECTVEGTSNPNLYWYRQAAGRGLQLLFYSVGIGQISSEVPQNLSASRPQDRQFILSSKKLLLSDSGFYLCAWSVGENTDTQYFGPGTRLTVL.